Each of the 29 T cell receptor beta chains below was sequenced from the same sample in a study of T cells in Graves' hyperthyroidism and ophthalmopathy. RNA transcripts yielded amplified TCR beta CDR3 regions. The TCR CDR3 first-round RT-PCR relied on the HTBI primer set. TCRdb itself ran the multiplex PCR reads through MiXCR, one entry per CDR3 protein. The repertoire includes roughly 580,000 distinct CDR3 sequences, 11% to 15% of them detected once, and under 7% sits in the top ten. The sample consisted of blood. These receptors were obtained from a woman in her twenties or thirties with Graves' hyperthyroidism that later progressed to Graves' ophthalmopathy.

This chain connects TRBV28 to TRBJ2-7; D tentatively reads TRBD1 or TRBD2 (6 bases each). The J call may be wrong; the DNA end is better matched by TRBJ2-1. Germline lookup yields CDR1 MDHEN and CDR2 SYDVKM. There are 16 residues in the CDR3. The CDR3, as DNA: TGTGCCAGCAGTTTAGGTAGCCGGGGGCTTTCCTACGAGCAGTTCTTC. It yields the protein CASSLGSRGLSYEQFF.

This clonotype was seen ten or more times. The chain links TRBV20-1 to TRBJ2-7; 10 bases fit TRBD1. CDR1 is DFQATT and CDR2 is SNEGSKA in the germline V gene (reference sequence). The CDR3 totals 14 residues. J was trimmed by 1 base and V by 5 bases; bases with no gene match: 5. In DNA, the CDR3 is TGCAGTGCTGGGAGGGACAGGGGATCCTACGAGCAGTACTTC. This codes for CSAGRDRGSYEQYF.

This clonotype was seen a handful of times. The V gene is TRBV7-2, the J gene TRBJ2-5; 7 bases match TRBD1. The CDR3 loop spans 15 amino acids. CDR1 and CDR2 from the germline V gene are SGHTA and FQGNSA. J was trimmed by 4 bases and V by 4 bases; bases with no gene match: 9. CDR3 sequence: CASSSIGTAAETQYF. CDR3 bases: TGTGCCAGCAGCTCGATCGGGACAGCGGCAGAGACCCAGTACTTC.

This clonotype came up many times. This chain joins TRBV28 and TRBJ2-7; the D is unclear. V was pared by 3 bases and J by 0 bases, with 9 bases between. Germline V lookup: CDR1 MDHEN, CDR2 SYDVKM. The CDR3 is 14 residues long. This CDR3 reads CASSFGRISYEQYF. For the CDR3, the DNA is TGTGCCAGCAGTTTTGGCAGAATCTCCTACGAGCAGTACTTC.

As regards this clonotype: Possible read error: a much larger clone is one base away. Likely a read error: the CDR3 ends without its conserved phenylalanine or tryptophan. V gene TRBV7-9 combines with J gene TRBJ2-7; perhaps TRBD2 as D (6 bases). Deletions cut 5 bases from V and 0 bases from J, with 8 bases between. Germline-derived CDR1 and CDR2 are SEHNR and FQNEAQ (reference sequence). The CDR3 is 13 residues long. The DNA for the CDR3 is TGTGCCAGCAGCGGGACTCCCTCCTACGAGCAGTACTGC. It yields the protein CASSGTPSYEQYC.

In this sample, this clonotype turned up many times. The rearrangement joins TRBV29-1 to TRBJ1-1; D is unresolved. This CDR3 spans 13 amino acids. V lost 6 bases and J lost 4, with 15 bases in between. Germline assignment: CDR1 SQVTM and CDR2 ANQGSEA. The CDR3 region is CSVLRTFATEAFF. The CDR3 nucleotides are TGCAGCGTCCTAAGGACCTTCGCCACTGAAGCTTTCTTT.

Only a few counts were recorded for this clonotype. The chain combines TRBV4-1 with TRBJ1-1; the D is unclear. The germline V gene encodes CDR1 MGHRA and CDR2 YSYEKL. The CDR3 sequence is 11 residues long. Trimming cost V 8 bases and J 6 bases, with 10 bases left between them. DNA of the CDR3: TGCGCCAGCGCTCAGGAATCTGAAGCTTTCTTT. The encoded protein is CASAQESEAFF.

This clonotype was seen repeatedly, ten times or more. The chain employs TRBV7-2 and TRBJ2-1, with D perhaps matching TRBD1 or TRBD2 (6 bases each). The germline gives CDR1 SGHTA, CDR2 FQGNSA. V lost 4 bases and J 8 bases, leaving 12 bases between the germline ends. CDR3 length equals 13 residues. The CDR3 protein is CASSSPGAHEQFF. In nucleotides, the CDR3 is TGTGCCAGCAGCTCACCGGGGGCACATGAGCAGTTCTTC. Combining the CDR3 with reference TRBV7-2 and TRBJ2-1 gives the whole variable domain GAGVSQSPSNKVTEKGKDVELRCDPISGHTALYWYRQSLGQGLEFLIYFQGNSAPDKSGLPSDRFSAERTGGSVSTLTIQRTQQEDSAVYLCASSSPGAHEQFFGPGTRLTVL.

Many counts were recorded for this clonotype. V usage is TRBV27 and J usage is TRBJ2-3; unclear D gene. This CDR3 has 12 residues. Deletions cut 6 bases from V and 2 bases from J, with 6 bases between. Germline V gene sequence: CDR1 MNHEY, CDR2 SMNVEV (reference sequence). The CDR3 spells CASSESTDTQYF. The DNA of the CDR3 is TGTGCCAGCAGCGAATCCACAGATACGCAGTATTTT.

This clonotype was recorded at least ten times. Its ends do not fully match the called genes, so a read error is possible. The CDR3 reads CASSKGVLSFEQYF. The CDR3 nucleotides read TGTGCCAGCAGTAAAGGGGTCCTTTCCTTCGAGCAGTACTTC. The chain combines TRBV27 with TRBJ2-7; possible D gene TRBD1, 5 bases. CDR3 length: 14 residues. Germline V gene lookup returns CDR1 MNHEY and CDR2 SMNVEV (reference sequence).

This clonotype was counted many times. This sequence joins TRBV14 and TRBJ2-1; D may be TRBD2 (5 bases). The germline gives CDR1 SGHDN, CDR2 FVKESK. The CDR3 has 13 amino acids. The V end was cut by 0 bases, the J end by 10 bases, with 10 bases between. DNA of the CDR3: TGTGCCAGCAGCCAAGATACCAGCGGAGAGCAGTTCTTC. Translated, it gives CASSQDTSGEQFF. Complete variable domain (other parts from reference TRBV14 and TRBJ2-1): EAGVTQFPSHSVIEKGQTVTLRCDPISGHDNLYWYRRVMGKEIKFLLHFVKESKQDESGMPNNRFLAERTGGTYSTLKVQPAELEDSGVYFCASSQDTSGEQFFGPGTRLTVL.

Only a few counts were recorded for this clonotype. V is TRBV6-1 and J is TRBJ1-3, with D maybe TRBD1 (5 bases). Germline CDR1 and CDR2: MNHNS and SASEGT. The CDR3 sequence is 15 residues long. The V end was cut by 8 bases, the J end by 2 bases, with 16 bases between. The CDR3 sequence: CASLERGHPGNTIYF. In DNA form, the CDR3 reads TGTGCCAGCTTGGAGAGGGGCCACCCTGGAAACACCATATATTTT.

This clonotype has a count of ten or more. J is TRBJ2-7 and V is TRBV27; weak D call: TRBD1 (6 bases). The V end was cut by 4 bases, the J end by 0 bases, with 7 bases between. The CDR3 is made up of 13 amino acids. Germline values: CDR1 MNHEY, CDR2 SMNVEV (reference sequence). In DNA form, the CDR3 reads TGTGCCAGCAGTTACAGGGACTCCTACGAGCAGTACTTC. The encoded protein is CASSYRDSYEQYF.

This clonotype was detected only a few times. The J gene is TRBJ2-5, the V gene TRBV29-1; possibly TRBD1 or TRBD2 for D (6 bases each). Germline assignment: CDR1 SQVTM and CDR2 ANQGSEA. The CDR3 length is 12 residues. V was cut by 1 base and J by 10 bases, with 13 bases left in between. CDR3: CSVEGAGRGQYF. CDR3 sequence (DNA): TGCAGCGTTGAAGGAGCGGGCAGGGGCCAGTACTTC.

This clonotype was counted ten times or more. This CDR3 is CSGGMNTEAFF. DNA of the CDR3: TGCAGCGGTGGGATGAACACTGAAGCTTTCTTT. The V and J genes are TRBV29-1 and TRBJ1-1; the D is unclear. CDR3 length: 11 residues. The ends were cut back, 7 bases at V and 0 bases at J, with 6 bases in the middle. Germline V gene sequence: CDR1 SQVTM, CDR2 ANQGSEA.

This clonotype was observed a few times. The gene calls are TRBV4-2 and TRBJ2-1; a weak D match, TRBD2 (5 bases). Germline V gives CDR1 LGHNA, CDR2 YNFKEQ. The CDR3 is 14 residues long. The V gene lost 2 bases and the J gene lost 2 bases, with 7 bases spanning the gap. DNA for the CDR3: TGTGCCAGCAGCCAACCACTAGCCTACAATGAGCAGTTCTTC. This encodes CASSQPLAYNEQFF.

This clonotype came up many times. V and J are TRBV2 and TRBJ1-4, with a possible D match to TRBD1 (5 bases). V gave up 3 bases and J gave up 6 bases, with 20 bases separating them. The CDR3 covers 17 residues. CDR1 is SNHLY, CDR2 FYNNEI, per germline. In DNA form, the CDR3 reads TGTGCCAGCAGTGAGGTAGAAGTGGACGGGGGGGATGAAAAACTGTTTTTT. It codes for CASSEVEVDGGDEKLFF.

V usage is TRBV7-9 and J usage is TRBJ2-5; D unclear. Trimming cost V 2 bases and J 5 bases, with 15 bases left between them. The V gene's germline CDR1 is SEHNR and CDR2 FQNEAQ (reference sequence). This CDR3 spans 15 amino acids. CDR3 in amino acids: CASSLSAGLVETQYF. The CDR3 nucleotides are TGTGCCAGCAGCTTATCGGCAGGCCTTGTGGAGACCCAGTACTTC.

This clonotype was found many times. V usage is TRBV11-1 and J usage is TRBJ2-5, with TRBD1 matching over 8 bases. Germline loops: CDR1 SGHAT, CDR2 FQDESV (reference sequence). V shed 4 bases and J 6 bases; nucleotides not matched to a gene: 7. This CDR3 contains 14 residues. CDR3 residues: CASSSDRGGKTQYF. CDR3 coding DNA: TGTGCCAGCAGCTCCGACAGGGGAGGAAAGACCCAGTACTTC.

At least ten counts were recorded for this clonotype. V and J are TRBV6-2 or TRBV6-3 and TRBJ2-2; 9 bases align to TRBD1. Germline V gene data show CDR1 as MNHEY and CDR2 as SVGEGT. J was trimmed by 6 bases and V by 1 base; bases with no gene match: 6. The CDR3 runs to 16 residues. CDR3 amino acids: CASSYFGQGKAGELFF. The CDR3 region has the DNA TGTGCCAGCAGTTACTTCGGACAGGGGAAGGCCGGGGAGCTGTTTTTT.

The sample holds many counts of this clonotype. DNA of the CDR3: TGTGCCAGCAGTGAAGGGTATCGCTACGAGCAGTACTTC. This encodes CASSEGYRYEQYF. V usage is TRBV2 and J usage is TRBJ2-7; D unresolved. This CDR3 contains 13 residues. The V gene lost 1 base and the J gene lost 3 bases, with 7 bases spanning the gap. CDR1 is SNHLY, CDR2 FYNNEI, per germline.

This clonotype was picked up a small number of times. The genes are TRBV30 and TRBJ2-5, with unresolved D. CDR1 is GTSNPN, CDR2 SVGIG, per germline (reference sequence). Trimming removed 1 base at V and 1 base at J, with 4 bases between. There are 12 residues in the CDR3. The CDR3 here is CAWSASQETQYF. The CDR3 DNA reads TGTGCCTGGAGTGCCAGCCAAGAGACCCAGTACTTC. The variable domain in full, completed from reference TRBV30 and TRBJ2-5, reads SQTIHQWPATLVQPVGSPLSLECTVEGTSNPNLYWYRQAAGRGLQLLFYSVGIGQISSEVPQNLSASRPQDRQFILSSKKLLLSDSGFYLCAWSASQETQYFGPGTRLLVL.

About this clonotype: A much larger clone lies a single base off, so this may be a read error. This chain links TRBV29-1 with TRBJ2-1; 9 bases fit TRBD2. Germline V gives CDR1 SQVTM, CDR2 ANQGSEA. CDR3 size: 13 residues. The CDR3 DNA is TGCAGAACGACTAGCGGCACTAGGAATGAGCAGTTCTTC. Its protein is CRTTSGTRNEQFF.

This clonotype has at least ten counts. This chain uses TRBV11-3 with TRBJ1-1; D might be TRBD1 (5 bases). The CDR3 extends over 14 amino acids. In germline, CDR1 is SGHNT, CDR2 YENEEA. Trimming removed 6 bases from V and 1 base from J, with 12 bases in between. The CDR3 bases are TGTGCCAGCAGGGCCGGGACGGAGAACACTGAAGCTTTCTTT. Protein: CASRAGTENTEAFF.

J is TRBJ1-1 and V is TRBV12-3 or TRBV12-4; 9 bases line up with TRBD1. The CDR3 covers 16 residues. Trimming took 6 bases from V and 1 from J; bases not matched to a gene: 9. Here the CDR3 DNA reads TGTGCCAGCAGGGCGGCCCCGGGACAGGGGAACACTGAAGCTTTCTTT. Translated: CASRAAPGQGNTEAFF.

This clonotype was seen just once. The V and J genes are TRBV19 and TRBJ2-7; tentative D call: TRBD2 (5 bases). V was trimmed by 6 bases and J by 2 bases, leaving 14 bases between them. The CDR3 consists of 14 residues. Per germline, CDR1 LNHDA and CDR2 SQIVND (reference sequence). The CDR3: CASSVGSGPYEQYF. CDR3 nucleotides: TGTGCCAGTAGCGTGGGGAGCGGACCCTACGAGCAGTACTTC.

This clonotype was seen many times. The chain is built from TRBV27 and TRBJ1-4; no definite D call. The germline V and J ends were trimmed by 0 bases and 3 bases, with 8 bases remaining between them. Germline-derived CDR1 and CDR2 are MNHEY and SMNVEV (reference sequence). The CDR3 covers 15 residues. The CDR3 protein is CASSLSRGPNEKLFF. The CDR3 region has the DNA TGTGCCAGCAGTTTATCACGGGGTCCTAATGAAAAACTGTTTTTT. Combining the CDR3 with reference TRBV27 and TRBJ1-4 gives the whole variable domain EAQVTQNPRYLITVTGKKLTVTCSQNMNHEYMSWYRQDPGLGLRQIYYSMNVEVTDKGDVPEGYKVSRKEKRNFPLILESPSPNQTSLYFCASSLSRGPNEKLFFGSGTQLSVL.

In its sample, this clonotype was seen a few times. This rearrangement joins TRBV30 to TRBJ1-3; D is unresolved. Germline V CDR1 and CDR2: GTSNPN, SVGIG (reference sequence). V gave up 0 bases and J gave up 0 bases, with 12 bases separating them. The CDR3 extends over 16 amino acids. CDR3 bases: TGTGCCTGGAGTGTAAGGGCAGTAGGCTCTGGAAACACCATATATTTT. Its translation is CAWSVRAVGSGNTIYF.

This clonotype was seen more than once but under ten times. The V call is TRBV12-3 or TRBV12-4, the J call TRBJ2-6, with D unresolved. The CDR3 runs to 16 residues. V lost 5 bases and J lost 0, with 11 bases in between. In DNA, the CDR3 is TGTGCCAGCAGTGACCCTTCGGGCTCTGGGGCCAACGTCCTGACTTTC. Translating it yields CASSDPSGSGANVLTF.